These 27 T cell receptor beta chains were all obtained from the same sample, sequenced in a study of cytomegalovirus exposure and HLA in healthy donors. The PCR used 60 Vbeta and 13 Jbeta primers. The method was immunoSEQ multiplex PCR; TCRdb's version includes in-frame clones alone and lacks a portion of them. The data hold approximately 72,000 clones, with around 78% observed a single time. Sequencing used PBMCs. All receptors come from a male donor in good health and CMV-seropositive.

The chain combines TRBV7-3 with TRBJ2-7, with TRBD1 matching 8 bases. The CDR3 is 15 residues long. The germline V gene encodes CDR1 SGHTA and CDR2 FQGTGA. Trimming at V came to 5 bases and at J to 5 bases, leaving 11 bases not matched to a gene. In DNA form, the CDR3 reads TGTGCCAGCAGCCCCGGACAGGGTGAGCTACACGAGCAGTACTTC. This gives the protein CASSPGQGELHEQYF.

The chain links TRBV5-8 to TRBJ2-1; 8 bases agree with TRBD1. The germline V gene has CDR1 SGHTS and CDR2 YDEGEE. Unmatched junction bases numbered 8, after V lost 5 bases and J lost 4 bases. CDR3 length equals 15 residues. The CDR3: CASSYQGASYNEQFF. In DNA form, the CDR3 reads TGTGCCAGCAGTTATCAGGGGGCGTCGTACAATGAGCAGTTCTTC. Drawing the rest from reference TRBV5-8 and TRBJ2-1, the complete variable domain is EAGVTQSPTHLIKTRGQQATLRCSPISGHTSVYWYQQALGLGLQFLLWYDEGEERNRGNFPPRFSGRQFPNYSSELNVNALELEDSALYLCASSYQGASYNEQFFGPGTRLTVL.

The chain combines TRBV19 with TRBJ2-7, with 15 bases fitting TRBD2. V dropped 3 bases and J dropped 6; count of bases not matched to a gene: 12. The germline V gene has CDR1 LNHDA and CDR2 SQIVND (reference sequence). The CDR3 is made up of 18 amino acids. The CDR3 DNA follows: TGTGCCAGTAGTATTGGGACTAGCGGGGGGCCCGATCCTTTCGAGCAGTACTTC. Its protein product is CASSIGTSGGPDPFEQYF.

The rearrangement uses TRBV5-1 and TRBJ1-1; no clear D. CDR3 length equals 13 residues. Germline loops: CDR1 SGHRS, CDR2 YFSETQ. V was trimmed by 3 bases and J by 2 bases, leaving 8 bases between them. CDR3 sequence (DNA): TGCGCCAGCAGCTGGGCCGTAAACACTGAAGCTTTCTTT. Translating gives CASSWAVNTEAFF.

The chain combines TRBV6-5 with TRBJ2-1, with TRBD2 identical over 11 bases. Germline loops: CDR1 MNHEY, CDR2 SVGAGI. V trimming: 8 bases; J trimming: 7 bases; junction bases outside the gene matches: 10. CDR3 length: 15 residues. CDR3 DNA: TGTGCCAGCTCCAGACTAGCGGGAAGTACAAATGAGCAGTTCTTC. It translates to CASSRLAGSTNEQFF.

V gene TRBV7-8 combines with J gene TRBJ1-1; D perhaps matches TRBD1 (6 bases). Germline V CDR1 and CDR2: SGHVS, FQNEAQ. The CDR3 sequence is 15 residues long. The V gene lost 5 bases and the J gene lost 0 bases, with 13 bases spanning the gap. CDR3 amino acids: CASSNRDFMNTEAFF. The CDR3 region has the DNA TGTGCCAGCAGCAACAGGGATTTCATGAACACTGAAGCTTTCTTT.

This clone was picked up a small number of times. The rearrangement uses TRBV18 and TRBJ1-1, with TRBD1 identical over 7 bases. V trimming: 5 bases; J trimming: 1 base; junction bases outside the gene matches: 4. Looked up from germline, CDR1 is KGHSH and CDR2 is LQKENI. The CDR3 length is 14 residues. The CDR3 sequence: CASSERTGNTEAFF. In nucleotides, the CDR3 is TGTGCCAGCTCAGAACGGACAGGGAACACTGAAGCTTTCTTT.

CDR3: CASSSGGRQTNEKLFF. CDR3 nucleotides: TGTGCCAGCAGCTCCGGGGGACGGCAAACCAATGAAAAACTGTTTTTT. V is TRBV13 and J is TRBJ1-4, with D possibly being TRBD1 (5 bases). The CDR3 is 16 amino acids. CDR1 PRHDT and CDR2 FYEKMQ come from the germline V gene (reference sequence). The V and J ends lost 4 bases and 5 bases respectively, with 17 bases between them.

V is TRBV5-4 and J is TRBJ2-1; 9 positions match TRBD2. The CDR3 spans 14 residues. J was trimmed by 0 bases and V by 9 bases; bases with no gene match: 4. Germline assignment: CDR1 SGHNT and CDR2 YYREEE (reference sequence). CDR3 coding DNA: TGTGCCATACGACTAGCGGACTCCTACAATGAGCAGTTCTTC. Residues: CAIRLADSYNEQFF.

This clone was counted a few times. The chain is built from TRBV6-1 and TRBJ1-5; D is undetermined. V was cut by 1 base and J by 6 bases, with 4 bases left in between. Per germline, CDR1 MNHNS and CDR2 SASEGT. This CDR3 is 12 amino acids long. CDR3 region: CASSEVSQPQHF. CDR3 nucleotide sequence: TGTGCCAGCAGTGAAGTGAGTCAGCCCCAGCATTTT.

This clone has only one observation. The J gene is TRBJ2-5, the V gene TRBV10-3; 10 bases are shared with TRBD2. The J call is uncertain, as TRBJ2-7 better fits the DNA end. Germline loops: CDR1 ENHRY, CDR2 SYGVKD. There are 14 residues in the CDR3. The CDR3 protein is CAISDLAGGYEQYF. The CDR3 region has the DNA TGTGCCATCAGTGACTTAGCGGGAGGCTACGAGCAGTACTTC.

The chain links TRBV7-2 to TRBJ1-5, with unresolved D. The CDR3 contains 13 residues. Per the germline V gene, CDR1 is SGHTA and CDR2 is FQGNSA. Trimming removed 1 base at V and 6 bases at J, with 7 bases between. The CDR3 DNA is TGTGCCAGCAGCTTAGATTTCAGTCAGCCCCAGCATTTT. Protein: CASSLDFSQPQHF.

The V and J genes are TRBV15 and TRBJ2-5; possibly TRBD1 for D (7 bases). The CDR3 is 14 amino acids. V was shortened by 3 bases and J by 11 bases, with 19 bases between the two germline ends. Per germline, CDR1 LNHNV and CDR2 YYDKDF (reference sequence). CDR3 nucleotide sequence: TGTGCCACCAGCAGGCAGGGGGGTGGAGGGGAGCAGTACTTC. Amino acids: CATSRQGGGGEQYF.

The chain uses TRBV7-9 and TRBJ2-7; tentatively, D is TRBD1 (6 bases). From germline, CDR1 is SEHNR and CDR2 FQNEAQ (reference sequence). The CDR3 spans 16 residues. Trimming stripped 6 bases from V and 0 bases from J, with 18 bases between. CDR3: CASSLFTGSLSYEQYF. The CDR3 DNA reads as TGTGCCAGCAGTTTATTTACAGGGTCCCTCTCCTACGAGCAGTACTTC.

CDR3 sequence: CASSPPLTEANTEAFF. The CDR3 DNA follows: TGTGCCAGCTCACCACCCTTGACAGAGGCGAACACTGAAGCTTTCTTT. The chain has TRBV18 and TRBJ1-1, with D possibly matching TRBD1 (5 bases). Trimming cost V 0 bases and J 1 base, with 12 bases left between them. This CDR3 spans 16 amino acids. The V gene's germline CDR1 is KGHSH and CDR2 LQKENI.

V gene TRBV7-2 combines with J gene TRBJ1-1; the D is unclear. Trimming took 1 base from V and 4 from J, leaving 7 bases between them. Looked up from germline, CDR1 is SGHTA and CDR2 is FQGNSA. The CDR3 spans 13 residues. The CDR3 sequence is CASSLEESTEAFF. Here the CDR3 DNA reads TGTGCCAGCAGCTTAGAGGAGAGCACTGAAGCTTTCTTT.

The chain combines TRBV28 with TRBJ1-2; D unresolved. Germline V gene data show CDR1 as MDHEN and CDR2 as SYDVKM. V was trimmed by 6 bases and J by 12 bases, leaving 20 bases between them. This CDR3 region has 13 residues. The CDR3 sequence is CASRQMAVSGNTF. Here the CDR3 DNA reads TGTGCCAGCAGACAGATGGCCGTATCGGGGAACACCTTC.

The CDR3 DNA reads TGCGCCAGCAGCCTGGTAGGGAGTAACGAGCAGTACTTC. It translates to CASSLVGSNEQYF. This chain links TRBV4-1 with TRBJ2-5, with D perhaps matching TRBD2 (5 bases). The J call may be wrong; the DNA end is better matched by TRBJ2-7. Germline-derived CDR1 and CDR2 are MGHRA and YSYEKL. This CDR3 contains 13 residues.

This chain's CDR3 is CASPPGQGTYYEQYF. DNA for the CDR3: TGTGCCAGCCCTCCGGGACAGGGGACTTACTACGAGCAGTACTTC. The chain couples TRBV6-9 to TRBJ2-7; 10 bases agree with TRBD1. Germline V gene lookup returns CDR1 MNHGY and CDR2 SVAAGI. CDR3 size: 15 residues. V was clipped by 8 bases and J by 3 bases; unmatched bases: 10.

The gene calls are TRBV12-5 and TRBJ2-5, with D perhaps matching TRBD2 (7 bases). Germline assignment: CDR1 LGHNT and CDR2 FRNRAP. Trimming left V 4 bases short and J 7 bases short, with 10 bases between. The CDR3 runs to 12 residues. CDR3 sequence: CASGWEGGTQYF. The CDR3 DNA sequence: TGTGCTAGTGGTTGGGAGGGGGGGACCCAGTACTTC.

The chain joins TRBV4-1 to TRBJ2-5; 13 nucleotides line up with TRBD2. V dropped 2 bases and J dropped 4; count of bases not matched to a gene: 10. This CDR3 is built from 18 residues. Germline loops: CDR1 MGHRA, CDR2 YSYEKL. The CDR3 DNA sequence: TGCGCCAGCAGCCAAAGATCGGCGGGACTAGCGGGACTAGAGACCCAGTACTTC. Amino acids: CASSQRSAGLAGLETQYF.

V and J are TRBV5-1 and TRBJ2-1, with TRBD1 identical over 8 bases. The V and J ends lost 2 bases and 4 bases, in that order; junction bases with no gene match: 5. CDR1 is SGHRS, CDR2 YFSETQ, per germline. There are 15 residues in the CDR3. The CDR3 DNA sequence: TGCGCCAGCAGCTTTGGGCAGGGGGCATACAATGAGCAGTTCTTC. This gives the protein CASSFGQGAYNEQFF. The whole variable domain, filled in from reference TRBV5-1 and TRBJ2-1, reads KAGVTQTPRYLIKTRGQQVTLSCSPISGHRSVSWYQQTPGQGLQFLFEYFSETQRNKGNFPGRFSGRQFSNSRSEMNVSTLELGDSALYLCASSFGQGAYNEQFFGPGTRLTVL.

J is TRBJ2-3 and V is TRBV11-2, with 8 nucleotides matching TRBD1. The CDR3 length is 16 residues. V gave up 1 base and J gave up 2 bases; unmatched junction bases: 5. The germline gives CDR1 SGHAT, CDR2 FQNNGV. The CDR3 sequence: CASSLGNRGSTDTQYF. The CDR3 DNA reads TGTGCCAGCAGCTTAGGGAACAGGGGGTCCACAGATACGCAGTATTTT.

Note on this clone: Other DNA sequences in this sample translate to the same CDR3. The rearrangement uses TRBV7-8 and TRBJ2-7; possible D gene TRBD2, 6 bases. CDR3 length: 14 residues. Trimming took off 1 base at V and 1 base at J, with 8 bases between the two ends. Germline V gene sequence: CDR1 SGHVS, CDR2 FQNEAQ. The CDR3 sequence is CASSLGGGSYEQYF. The CDR3 nucleotides read TGTGCCAGCAGCTTAGGTGGGGGGTCCTACGAGCAGTACTTC.

To note about this clone: Other DNA sequences from this sample encode an identical CDR3 as well. Written as DNA, the CDR3 is TGTGCCAGCAGCTCGCTAGCGGGGGGTTTCTCCTACGAGCAGTACTTC. Translation gives CASSSLAGGFSYEQYF. V and J are TRBV5-4 and TRBJ2-7; 11 positions agree with TRBD2. The V segment lost 3 bases and the J segment 0 bases; nucleotides outside the gene matches: 5. The germline gives CDR1 SGHNT, CDR2 YYREEE (reference sequence). The CDR3 is 16 residues long.

CDR3 nucleotide sequence: TGTGCCACCAGCAGAGCGGGGGTCGAGCCCCAGCATTTT. This sequence encodes CATSRAGVEPQHF. The chain combines TRBV15 with TRBJ1-5; TRBD1 might be the D (5 bases). The CDR3 is 13 amino acids. Looked up from germline, CDR1 is LNHNV and CDR2 is YYDKDF (reference sequence). Trimming left V 1 base short and J 8 bases short, with 9 bases between.

Here the CDR3 DNA reads TGTGCCAGCAGCCCCAGCGGGGGGGTAAACTACGAGCAGTACTTC. Protein product: CASSPSGGVNYEQYF. This chain connects TRBV7-2 to TRBJ2-7; 10 bases line up with TRBD2. The CDR3 loop spans 15 amino acids. Germline V gene data show CDR1 as SGHTA and CDR2 as FQGNSA. V lost 5 bases and J lost 3; bases outside the gene matches: 7.